The 13 T cell receptor beta chains given below trace back to one sample, sequenced in a study of molecular identifiers for immune sequencing clone quantification. A single record per CDR3 protein comes from TCRdb applying MiXCR to the PCR reads. The data show about 500,000 distinct CDR3 sequences, about a fifth seen once. Sequencing was done on a sample of naive CD8+ T cells from blood, with Jurkat cell RNA spiked in. Sample subset: FACS-sorted CD8+CD4-CCR7+CD45RA+ naive T cells. The source of these receptors is a human donor in good health. Some libraries in this study had Jurkat cell RNA spiked in.

This clonotype has a handful of counts. The chain is built from TRBV24-1 and TRBJ2-5; 7 bases are shared with TRBD2. The CDR3 extends over 18 amino acids. After removal of 2 bases from V and 0 bases from J, the junction contained 11 bases not matched to a gene. Germline lookup yields CDR1 KGHDR and CDR2 SFDVKD. CDR3 DNA: TGTGCCACCAGTGATTCGTCCCTCTCGGGAGGCTACCAAGAGACCCAGTACTTC. Translating it yields CATSDSSLSGGYQETQYF.

The count of this clonotype is one. One junction end disagrees with the germline gene, perhaps due to a read error. The DNA for the CDR3 is TGTGTCAGCAGTTACCGGCCTAGCGAGAGAGACTACAATGAGCAGTTCTTC. It encodes CVSSYRPSERDYNEQFF. V usage is TRBV6-6 and J usage is TRBJ2-1, with D perhaps TRBD2 (6 bases). CDR3 length: 17 residues. Germline-derived CDR1 and CDR2 are MNHNY and SVGAGI (reference sequence).

This clonotype was picked up many times. The chain uses TRBV7-9 and TRBJ2-3, with D possibly being TRBD1 or TRBD2 (5 bases each). Per the germline V gene, CDR1 is SEHNR and CDR2 is FQNEAQ (reference sequence). The V end was cut by 4 bases, the J end by 5 bases, with 16 bases between. The CDR3 consists of 15 residues. CDR3 sequence (DNA): TGTGCCAGCAGCTCCGGGTTGGGACGTGAAGATACGCAGTATTTT. As protein: CASSSGLGREDTQYF.

As to this clonotype: The conserved closing phenylalanine or tryptophan is absent in this CDR3, likely reflecting a read error. The genes are TRBV30 and TRBJ1-5; no clear D. Looked up from germline, CDR1 is GTSNPN and CDR2 is SVGIG (reference sequence). The CDR3 is 14 amino acids. V lost 0 bases to trimming and J lost 4 bases, with 10 bases between them. Written as DNA, the CDR3 is TGTGCCTGGAGTGTCCAGACTAAGAATCAGCCCCAGCATTCT. Amino acids: CAWSVQTKNQPQHS.

This clonotype was counted a few times. The rearrangement links TRBV4-1 to TRBJ2-7; D is uncertain. The germline V gene encodes CDR1 MGHRA and CDR2 YSYEKL. V was clipped by 0 bases and J by 7 bases, with 10 bases between them. CDR3 length: 13 residues. CDR3 sequence (DNA): TGCGCCAGCAGCCAAGATCGATTGGGGGAGCAGTACTTC. Amino acids: CASSQDRLGEQYF.

This clonotype was seen a few times. J is TRBJ2-5 and V is TRBV20-1; the match to TRBD2 covers 11 bases. The CDR3 consists of 15 residues. The germline V gene encodes CDR1 DFQATT and CDR2 SNEGSKA (reference sequence). The J segment lost 4 bases and the V segment lost 0 bases, leaving 4 bases of the junction unmatched. CDR3: CSAREALAGAETQYF. The CDR3 DNA follows: TGCAGTGCTAGAGAGGCACTAGCGGGAGCAGAGACCCAGTACTTC.

A note on this clonotype: In this CDR3 the conserved last residue, phenylalanine or tryptophan, is missing, so a read error is likely. The J gene is TRBJ2-1, the V gene TRBV12-3 or TRBV12-4, with 12 bases matching TRBD2. V was pared by 1 base and J by 5 bases, with 0 bases of the junction left unmatched. This CDR3 region has 15 residues. The CDR3 is CASSLGLAGDNEQFL. Here the CDR3 DNA reads TGTGCCAGCAGTTTAGGACTAGCGGGGGACAATGAGCAGTTCTTA.

Ten or more counts support this clonotype. The chain combines TRBV27 with TRBJ1-4; a weak D match, TRBD1 (6 bases). V was trimmed by 3 bases and J by 7 bases, leaving 21 bases between them. Germline V gives CDR1 MNHEY, CDR2 SMNVEV (reference sequence). This CDR3 spans 17 amino acids. Here the CDR3 DNA reads TGTGCCAGCAGTTTCCCTATCAGAAGGGGGATCAGTGAAAAACTGTTTTTT. As protein: CASSFPIRRGISEKLFF.

This clonotype was detected a few times. The chain couples TRBV20-1 to TRBJ2-7, with 7 bases lining up with TRBD1. Germline values: CDR1 DFQATT, CDR2 SNEGSKA (reference sequence). The CDR3 totals 14 residues. The junction had 10 bases not matched to a gene; V was cut back by 4 bases and J by 4 bases. CDR3 amino acids: CSANPTGNSYEQYF. Here the CDR3 DNA reads TGCAGTGCTAACCCGACAGGGAATAGTTACGAGCAGTACTTC.

A few counts support this clonotype. The rearrangement joins TRBV28 to TRBJ2-7; possibly TRBD2 for D (5 bases). Germline V gives CDR1 MDHEN, CDR2 SYDVKM. This CDR3 is 15 amino acids long. Trimming stripped 3 bases from V and 0 bases from J, with 12 bases between. CDR3 in DNA: TGTGCCAGCAGTTTTCGATTAGCGAGCTCCTACGAGCAGTACTTC. Translated: CASSFRLASSYEQYF.

J is TRBJ2-7 and V is TRBV9; TRBD2 agrees at 10 bases. The germline CDR1 and CDR2 sequences are SGDLS and YYNGEE. The CDR3 has 15 amino acids. The junction had 9 bases not matched to a gene; V was cut back by 3 bases and J by 6 bases. The CDR3 DNA reads as TGTGCCAGCAGCGCCCCGGGACTAGCGATAGCCGAGCAGTACTTC. As protein: CASSAPGLAIAEQYF.

This clonotype was detected many times. J is TRBJ1-4 and V is TRBV9; D might be TRBD1 (5 bases). V was cut by 0 bases and J by 0 bases, with 6 bases left in between. The CDR3 runs 15 residues. Germline V gives CDR1 SGDLS, CDR2 YYNGEE. Here the CDR3 reads CASSVEGATNEKLFF. The CDR3 DNA is TGTGCCAGCAGCGTAGAAGGGGCAACTAATGAAAAACTGTTTTTT.

This clonotype was seen ten or more times. V gene TRBV12-3 or TRBV12-4 combines with J gene TRBJ2-3; 7 bases match TRBD1. CDR3 length: 19 amino acids. Unmatched junction bases numbered 17, after V lost 5 bases and J lost 0 bases. DNA for the CDR3: TGTGCCAGCAGTACCCGGGACAGCGGCTCACGCTTAAGCACAGATACGCAGTATTTT. Its translation: CASSTRDSGSRLSTDTQYF.